This TCR beta chain was identified during a study of T cells in Graves' hyperthyroidism and ophthalmopathy. Overall study results and limits: Researchers found most expanded thyroid clonotypes above 0.001 in blood as well. Progression to ophthalmopathy was predicted a median of about 6.6 months early.

Turning to this clonotype: As yet, its antigen is unknown. Just one base apart from a much larger clone, this may be a read error.

Investigators excluded patients with uncontrolled infection, other autoimmune disease, pregnancy or lactation. Diagnostic decisions used clinical symptoms, serum thyroxine and TRAb, thyroid ultrasound and orbital computed tomography. This CDR3 comprises 16 residues. TCR beta CDR3 regions were amplified from RNA. The primer set for the first-round RT-PCR of the TCR CDR3 was HTBI. TCRdb passed the multiplex PCR reads through MiXCR, listing each CDR3 protein once. The sample yields about 560,000 distinct CDR3 sequences, around 15% seen once. Sequencing was carried out using blood. This TCR came from a woman between 18 and 29 years old with Graves' hyperthyroidism. J is TRBJ2-4 and V is TRBV12-3 or TRBV12-4; maybe TRBD2 (5 bases). The CDR3 DNA is TGTGCCAGCAGCCCGGGATCACGCAAGGCCAAAGACATTCAGTACTTC. This sequence encodes CASSPGSRKAKDIQYF.